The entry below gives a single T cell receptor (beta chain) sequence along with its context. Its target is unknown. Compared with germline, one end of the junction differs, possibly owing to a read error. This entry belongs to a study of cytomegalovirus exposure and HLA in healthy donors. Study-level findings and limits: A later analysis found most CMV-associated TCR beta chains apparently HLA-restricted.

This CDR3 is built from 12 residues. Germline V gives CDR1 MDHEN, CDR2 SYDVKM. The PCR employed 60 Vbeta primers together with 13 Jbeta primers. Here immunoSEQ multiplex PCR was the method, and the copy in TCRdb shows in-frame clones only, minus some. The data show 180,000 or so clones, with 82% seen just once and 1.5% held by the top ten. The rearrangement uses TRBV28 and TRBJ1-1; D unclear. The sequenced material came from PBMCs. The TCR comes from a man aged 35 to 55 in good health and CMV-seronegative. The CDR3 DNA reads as TGTGCCAGCAGTTTAAGGGCCTCAGGCGGGATCTTT. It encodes CASSLRASGGIF.